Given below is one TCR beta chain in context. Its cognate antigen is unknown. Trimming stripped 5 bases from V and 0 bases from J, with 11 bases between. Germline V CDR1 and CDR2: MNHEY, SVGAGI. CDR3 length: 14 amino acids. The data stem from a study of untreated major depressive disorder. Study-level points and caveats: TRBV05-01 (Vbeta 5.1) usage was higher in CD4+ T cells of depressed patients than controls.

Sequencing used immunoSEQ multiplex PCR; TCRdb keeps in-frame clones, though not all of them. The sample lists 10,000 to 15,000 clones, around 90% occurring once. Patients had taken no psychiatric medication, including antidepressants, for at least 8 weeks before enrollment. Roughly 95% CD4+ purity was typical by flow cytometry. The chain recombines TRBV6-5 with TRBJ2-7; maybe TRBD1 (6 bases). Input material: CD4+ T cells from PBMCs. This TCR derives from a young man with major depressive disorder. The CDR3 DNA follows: TGTGCCAGCAGTCACACGGGACACTCCTACGAGCAGTACTTC. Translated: CASSHTGHSYEQYF.